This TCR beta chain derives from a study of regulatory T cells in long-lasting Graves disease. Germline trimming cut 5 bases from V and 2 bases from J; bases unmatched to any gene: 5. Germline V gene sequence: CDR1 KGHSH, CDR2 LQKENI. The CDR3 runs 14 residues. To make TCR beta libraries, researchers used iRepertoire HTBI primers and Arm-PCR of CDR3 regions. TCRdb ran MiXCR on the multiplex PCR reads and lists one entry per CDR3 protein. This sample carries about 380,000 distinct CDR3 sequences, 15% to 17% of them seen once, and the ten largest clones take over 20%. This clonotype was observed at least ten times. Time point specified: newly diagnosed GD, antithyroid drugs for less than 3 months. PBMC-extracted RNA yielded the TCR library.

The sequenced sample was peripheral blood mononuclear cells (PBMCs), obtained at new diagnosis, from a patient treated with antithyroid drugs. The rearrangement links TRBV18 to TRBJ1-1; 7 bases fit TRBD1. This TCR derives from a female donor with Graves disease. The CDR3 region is CASSGNRGNTEAFF. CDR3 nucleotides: TGTGCCAGCTCAGGGAACAGGGGAAACACTGAAGCTTTCTTT. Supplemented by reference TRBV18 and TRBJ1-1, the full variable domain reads NAGVMQNPRHLVRRRGQEARLRCSPMKGHSHVYWYRQLPEEGLKFMVYLQKENIIDESGMPKERFSAEFPKEGPSILRIQQVVRGDSAAYFCASSGNRGNTEAFFGQGTRLTVV.